This T cell receptor (beta chain) is from a study of T cell changes during pregnancy in multiple sclerosis. Some clones are missing from TCRdb's copy, which holds only in-frame ones; the method was immunoSEQ multiplex PCR. This sample has about 46,000 clones, with approximately 91% found just once. Trimming removed 5 bases from V and 5 bases from J, with 13 bases in between. Per the germline V gene, CDR1 is SEHNR and CDR2 is FQNEAQ (reference sequence). The CDR3 is made up of 14 amino acids. The chain has TRBV7-9 and TRBJ1-5; D gene ambiguous. The receptor was derived from a female donor with multiple sclerosis, enrolled in a pregnancy study. The sample consisted of CD8+ T cells from peripheral blood mononuclear cells, taken after pregnancy. CDR3 in DNA: TGTGCCAGCAGCACCGTCGAGTCGGATCAGCCCCAGCATTTT. The encoded protein is CASSTVESDQPQHF.